These 7 T cell receptor beta chains were all obtained from the same sample, sequenced in a study of blood T cell repertoires in COVID-19 (dated by TCRdb to about 2020). Library method: the immunoSEQ multiplex PCR assay. The clones in this table, taken by TCRdb from immuneACCESS, are in-frame only. Not every clone is retained; where verified, under half of the shortfall comes from an unresolved V gene, and the cause of the rest is unknown. The sample table contains some 150,000 clones; only one count was recorded for 85% to 90% of them. The ten largest clonotypes hold roughly 2.5% of the sample. The sequencing sample was made of peripheral blood. The source of these receptors is a man aged 45-65 years with active COVID-19.

This chain uses TRBV4-1 with TRBJ2-6, with D possibly TRBD1 on 5 matching bases. There are 16 residues in the CDR3. CDR1 is MGHRA and CDR2 is YSYEKL in the germline V gene. Trimming left V 2 bases short and J 0 bases short, with 8 bases between. DNA of the CDR3: TGCGCCAGCAGCCAAATCGGACACTCTGGGGCCAACGTCCTGACTTTC. As protein: CASSQIGHSGANVLTF.

The V and J genes are TRBV3-1 (or the pseudogene TRBV3-2) and TRBJ1-2; no reliable D call. Deletions cut 4 bases from V and 4 bases from J, with 10 bases between. The germline V gene has CDR1 LGHDT and CDR2 YNNKEL (reference sequence). The CDR3 runs to 13 residues. As DNA, the CDR3 is TGTGCCAGCAGCCCCGGGTCTTTCTATGGCTACACCTTC. Its protein is CASSPGSFYGYTF.

V gene TRBV2 combines with J gene TRBJ1-5; D uncertain. The germline V and J ends were trimmed by 2 bases and 4 bases, with 12 bases remaining between them. Germline V gene lookup returns CDR1 SNHLY and CDR2 FYNNEI. This CDR3 spans 15 amino acids. CDR3 in amino acids: CASSEKRRGNQPQHF. Here the CDR3 DNA reads TGTGCCAGCAGTGAAAAGCGTCGAGGGAATCAGCCCCAGCATTTT.

The chain combines TRBV6-1 with TRBJ1-3, with TRBD1 as a possible D gene (6 bases). There are 14 residues in the CDR3. Trimming cost V 3 bases and J 2 bases, with 8 bases left between them. Germline CDR1 MNHNS, CDR2 SASEGT. The CDR3 protein is CASSDRGAGNTIYF. DNA of the CDR3: TGTGCCAGCAGTGACAGGGGAGCTGGAAACACCATATATTTT.

This rearrangement joins TRBV5-6 to TRBJ1-6, with 9 nucleotides matching TRBD1. This CDR3 has 15 amino acids. CDR1 and CDR2 from the germline V gene are SGHDT and YYEEEE. V trimming: 4 bases; J trimming: 9 bases; junction bases outside the gene matches: 8. The CDR3 here is CASSLGDRDGSPLHF. DNA of the CDR3: TGTGCCAGCAGCCTGGGGGACAGGGATGGTTCACCCCTCCACTTT. The whole variable domain, filled in from reference TRBV5-6 and TRBJ1-6, reads DAGVTQSPTHLIKTRGQQVTLRCSPKSGHDTVSWYQQALGQGPQFIFQYYEEEERQRGNFPDRFSGHQFPNYSSELNVNALLLGDSALYLCASSLGDRDGSPLHFGNGTRLTVT.

The V and J genes are TRBV10-3 and TRBJ1-5, with D possibly matching TRBD1 (6 bases). Trimming took 2 bases from V and 9 from J, leaving 11 bases between them. Germline values: CDR1 ENHRY, CDR2 SYGVKD. The CDR3 length is 13 residues. The CDR3 region is CAISENIGGPQHF. As DNA, the CDR3 is TGTGCCATCAGTGAGAATATAGGGGGGCCCCAGCATTTT.

This clone was found once. The V call is TRBV7-2, the J call TRBJ2-5, with unresolved D. The CDR3 has 14 amino acids. In germline, CDR1 is SGHTA, CDR2 FQGNSA. The ends were cut back, 3 bases at V and 1 base at J, with 9 bases in the middle. The CDR3 DNA reads as TGTGCCAGCAGCTTGAGGCTCCTCCAAGAGACCCAGTACTTC. This encodes CASSLRLLQETQYF.